This paragraph covers one TCR beta chain sequence. Its antigen is not known. The CDR3 extends over 13 amino acids. V lost 1 base to trimming and J lost 7 bases, with 10 bases between them. The V gene's germline CDR1 is SQVTM and CDR2 ANQGSEA. The authors divided CD4+ cells into CD45RA+ naive and CD45RA-negative memory subsets. The sample belongs to a study of shared clonotypes between healthy human individuals. The authors' processing: ImmunoSEQ junction-only sequences lacked quality scores, so their filtering differed. TCRdb's copy holds only in-frame clones and misses some; the assay was immunoSEQ multiplex PCR. V and J calls and clone size are those listed in that table; D and trimming were worked out from the DNA. The profile shows roughly 2 million clones, roughly 95% of them singletons. Study observations and caveats: Sampling included only blood; tissue repertoires likely differ.

The rearrangement joins TRBV29-1 to TRBJ1-4; D is undetermined. The sequenced sample was naive CD4+ T cells sorted from blood. Subset meaning: CD45RA+ positively selected. This receptor was taken from a man aged 18 to 35 in good health. CDR3 loop: CSVEGDYSEKLFF. The CDR3 nucleotides read TGCAGCGTTGAAGGAGACTATAGTGAAAAACTGTTTTTT.